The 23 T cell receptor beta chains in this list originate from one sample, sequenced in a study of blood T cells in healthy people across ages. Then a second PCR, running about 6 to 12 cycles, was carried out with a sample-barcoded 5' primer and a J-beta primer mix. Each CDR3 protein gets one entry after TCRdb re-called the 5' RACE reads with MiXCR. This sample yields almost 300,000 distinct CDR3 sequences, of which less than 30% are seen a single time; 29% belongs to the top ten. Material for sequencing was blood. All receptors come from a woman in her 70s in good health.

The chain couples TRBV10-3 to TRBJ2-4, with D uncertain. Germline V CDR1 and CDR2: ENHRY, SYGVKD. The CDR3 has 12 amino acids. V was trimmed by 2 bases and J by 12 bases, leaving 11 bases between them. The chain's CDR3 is CAISEDSWAQYF. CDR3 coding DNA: TGTGCCATCAGTGAGGATTCATGGGCTCAGTACTTC.

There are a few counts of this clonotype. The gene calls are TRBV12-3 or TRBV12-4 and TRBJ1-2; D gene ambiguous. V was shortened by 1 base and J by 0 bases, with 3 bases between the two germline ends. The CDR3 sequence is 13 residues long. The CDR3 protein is CASSLVANYGYTF. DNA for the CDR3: TGTGCCAGCAGTTTAGTCGCTAACTATGGCTACACCTTC.

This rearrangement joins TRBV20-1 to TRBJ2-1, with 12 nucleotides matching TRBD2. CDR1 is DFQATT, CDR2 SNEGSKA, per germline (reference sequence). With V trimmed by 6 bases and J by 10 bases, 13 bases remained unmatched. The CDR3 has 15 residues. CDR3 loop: CSAGPLAGGPNEQFF. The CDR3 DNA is TGCAGTGCAGGACCCCTAGCGGGAGGGCCAAACGAGCAGTTCTTC.

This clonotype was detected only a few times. The CDR3 nucleotides read TGCAGCGCCCTGGGGCCGGGACTAGGCTACAATGAGCAGTTCTTC. Translating gives CSALGPGLGYNEQFF. The V call is TRBV29-1, the J call TRBJ2-1; TRBD2 aligns across 8 bases. This CDR3 contains 15 residues. V was clipped by 7 bases and J by 3 bases; unmatched bases: 11. The germline CDR1 and CDR2 sequences are SQVTM and ANQGSEA.

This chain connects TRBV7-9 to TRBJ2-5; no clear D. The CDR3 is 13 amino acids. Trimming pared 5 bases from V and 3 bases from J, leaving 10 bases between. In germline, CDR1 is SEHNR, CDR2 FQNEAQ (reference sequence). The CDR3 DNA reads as TGTGCCAGCAGCGTCGGCCCTAAAGAGACCCAGTACTTC. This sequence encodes CASSVGPKETQYF.

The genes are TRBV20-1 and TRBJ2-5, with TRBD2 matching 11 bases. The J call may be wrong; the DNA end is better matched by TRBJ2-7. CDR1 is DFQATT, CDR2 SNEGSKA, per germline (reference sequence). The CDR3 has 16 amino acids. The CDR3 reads CSAYPSTSGKTYEQYF. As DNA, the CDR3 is TGCAGTGCTTATCCCTCGACTAGCGGGAAAACCTACGAGCAGTACTTC.

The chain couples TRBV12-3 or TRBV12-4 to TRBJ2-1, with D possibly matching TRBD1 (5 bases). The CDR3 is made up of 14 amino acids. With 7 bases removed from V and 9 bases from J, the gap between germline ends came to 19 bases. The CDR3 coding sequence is TGTGCCAGCACCCCGGGTGGCAGTAGGGGTGAGCAGTTCTTC. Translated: CASTPGGSRGEQFF.

The CDR3 bases are TGTGCCATCAGTGGGGGTCCCTACGAGCAGTACTTC. It translates to CAISGGPYEQYF. The V and J genes are TRBV10-3 and TRBJ2-7, with unresolved D. In germline, CDR1 is ENHRY, CDR2 SYGVKD. The CDR3 has 12 amino acids. V was cut by 4 bases and J by 2 bases, with 6 bases left in between.

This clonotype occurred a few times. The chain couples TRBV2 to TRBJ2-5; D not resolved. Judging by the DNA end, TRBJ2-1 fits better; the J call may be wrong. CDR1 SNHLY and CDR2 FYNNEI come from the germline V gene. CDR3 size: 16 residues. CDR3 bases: TGTGCCAGCGGGGAAGGGCAGCTAAACTGGTCCAATGAGCAGTTCTTC. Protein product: CASGEGQLNWSNEQFF.

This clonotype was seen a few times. CDR3 protein: CASSPPTPGAETQYF. The CDR3 nucleotides read TGTGCCAGCAGTCCGCCGACACCCGGGGCAGAGACCCAGTACTTC. The chain joins TRBV28 to TRBJ2-5; D possibly uses TRBD1 or TRBD2 (5 bases each). V was shortened by 5 bases and J by 4 bases, with 17 bases between the two germline ends. The length of the CDR3 is 15 residues. The germline V gene encodes CDR1 MDHEN and CDR2 SYDVKM.

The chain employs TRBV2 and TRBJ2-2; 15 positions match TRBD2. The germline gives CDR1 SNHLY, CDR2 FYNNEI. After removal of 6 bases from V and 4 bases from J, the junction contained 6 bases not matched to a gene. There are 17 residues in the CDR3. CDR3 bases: TGTGCCAGCAGCAATGGACTAGCGGGAGGGATCACCGGGGAGCTGTTTTTT. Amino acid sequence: CASSNGLAGGITGELFF.

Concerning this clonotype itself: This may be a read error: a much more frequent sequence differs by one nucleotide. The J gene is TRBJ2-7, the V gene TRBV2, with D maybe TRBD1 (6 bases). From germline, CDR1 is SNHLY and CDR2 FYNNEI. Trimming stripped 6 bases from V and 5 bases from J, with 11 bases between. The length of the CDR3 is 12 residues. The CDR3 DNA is TGTGCCAGCAGCAACAGGGCCCACGAGCAGTACTTC. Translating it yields CASSNRAHEQYF.

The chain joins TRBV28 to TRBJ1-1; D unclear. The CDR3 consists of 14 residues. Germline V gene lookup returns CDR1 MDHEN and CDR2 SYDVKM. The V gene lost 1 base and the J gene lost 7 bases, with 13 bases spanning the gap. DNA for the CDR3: TGTGCCAGCAGTTTATCCCCCCACCGGGGTGAAGCTTTCTTT. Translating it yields CASSLSPHRGEAFF.

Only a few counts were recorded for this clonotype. CDR3 DNA: TGCAGCGTTGACGGGAAAGGCCGGGAGCTGTTTTTT. This gives the protein CSVDGKGRELFF. This chain joins TRBV29-1 and TRBJ2-2, with a tentative D call TRBD2 (5 bases). Germline CDR1 SQVTM, CDR2 ANQGSEA. V was pared by 3 bases and J by 9 bases, with 11 bases between. The CDR3 loop spans 12 amino acids.

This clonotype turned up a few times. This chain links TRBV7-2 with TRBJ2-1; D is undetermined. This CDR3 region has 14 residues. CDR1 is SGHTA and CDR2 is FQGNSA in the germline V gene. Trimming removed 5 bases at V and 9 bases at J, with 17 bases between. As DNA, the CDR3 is TGTGCCAGCAGCCCGGATCGAGTCCGGAGTGAGCAGTTCTTC. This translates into CASSPDRVRSEQFF. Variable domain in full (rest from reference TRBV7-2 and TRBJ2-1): GAGVSQSPSNKVTEKGKDVELRCDPISGHTALYWYRQSLGQGLEFLIYFQGNSAPDKSGLPSDRFSAERTGGSVSTLTIQRTQQEDSAVYLCASSPDRVRSEQFFGPGTRLTVL.

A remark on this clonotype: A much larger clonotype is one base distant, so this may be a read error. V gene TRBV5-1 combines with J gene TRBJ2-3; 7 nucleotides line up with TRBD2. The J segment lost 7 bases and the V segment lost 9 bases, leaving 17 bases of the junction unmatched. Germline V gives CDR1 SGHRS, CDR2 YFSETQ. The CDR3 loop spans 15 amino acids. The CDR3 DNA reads TGCGCCAACCAGAAATACGGAGCGGGATGGAATACGCAGTATTTT. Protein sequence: CANQKYGAGWNTQYF. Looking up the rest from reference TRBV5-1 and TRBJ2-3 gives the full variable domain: KAGVTQTPRYLIKTRGQQVTLSCSPISGHRSVSWYQQTPGQGLQFLFEYFSETQRNKGNFPGRFSGRQFSNSRSEMNVSTLELGDSALYLCANQKYGAGWNTQYFGPGTRLTVL.

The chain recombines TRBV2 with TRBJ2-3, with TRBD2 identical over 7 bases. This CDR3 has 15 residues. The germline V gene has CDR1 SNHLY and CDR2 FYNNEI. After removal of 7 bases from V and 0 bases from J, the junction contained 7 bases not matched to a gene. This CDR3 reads CASKGLAASTDTQYF. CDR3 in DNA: TGTGCCAGCAAGGGGCTAGCGGCTAGCACAGATACGCAGTATTTT.

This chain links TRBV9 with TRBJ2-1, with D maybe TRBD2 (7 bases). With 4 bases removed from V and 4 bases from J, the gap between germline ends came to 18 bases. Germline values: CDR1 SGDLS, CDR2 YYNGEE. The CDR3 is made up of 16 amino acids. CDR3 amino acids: CASSPLGGGGYNEQFF. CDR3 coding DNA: TGTGCCAGCAGCCCCCTCGGGGGCGGGGGATACAATGAGCAGTTCTTC.

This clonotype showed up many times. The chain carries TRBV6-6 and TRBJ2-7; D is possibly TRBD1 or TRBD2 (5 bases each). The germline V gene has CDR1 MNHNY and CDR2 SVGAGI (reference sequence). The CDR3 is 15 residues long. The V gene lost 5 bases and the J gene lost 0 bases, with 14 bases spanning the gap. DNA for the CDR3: TGTGCCAGCAGTCCCCCCCCAGGGAGCTCCTACGAGCAGTACTTC. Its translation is CASSPPPGSSYEQYF.

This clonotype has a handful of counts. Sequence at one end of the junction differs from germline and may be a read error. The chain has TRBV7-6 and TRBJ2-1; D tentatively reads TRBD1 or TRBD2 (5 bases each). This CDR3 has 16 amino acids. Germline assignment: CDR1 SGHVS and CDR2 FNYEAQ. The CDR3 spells CVSSSVSAGTTNEQFF. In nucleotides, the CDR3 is TGTGTCAGCAGCTCAGTAAGCGCCGGGACCACGAATGAGCAGTTCTTC.

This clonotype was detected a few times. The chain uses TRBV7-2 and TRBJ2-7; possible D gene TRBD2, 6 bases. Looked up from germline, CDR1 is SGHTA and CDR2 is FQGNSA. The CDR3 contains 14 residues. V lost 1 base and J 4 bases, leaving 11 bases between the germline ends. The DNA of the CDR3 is TGTGCCAGCAGCTTAGGAGGGAGGCTTTACGAGCAGTACTTC. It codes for CASSLGGRLYEQYF. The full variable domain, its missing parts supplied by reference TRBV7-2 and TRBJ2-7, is GAGVSQSPSNKVTEKGKDVELRCDPISGHTALYWYRQSLGQGLEFLIYFQGNSAPDKSGLPSDRFSAERTGGSVSTLTIQRTQQEDSAVYLCASSLGGRLYEQYFGPGTRLTVT.

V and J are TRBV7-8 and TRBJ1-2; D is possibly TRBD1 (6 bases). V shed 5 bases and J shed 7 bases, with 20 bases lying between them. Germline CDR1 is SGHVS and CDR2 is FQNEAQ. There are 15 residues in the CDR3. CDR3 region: CASSPRDTPRGGYTF. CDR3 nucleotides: TGTGCCAGCAGCCCTCGGGACACCCCCCGGGGTGGCTACACCTTC. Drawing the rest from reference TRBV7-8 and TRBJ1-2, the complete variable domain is GAGVSQSPRYKVAKRGQDVALRCDPISGHVSLFWYQQALGQGPEFLTYFQNEAQLDKSGLPSDRFFAERPEGSVSTLKIQRTQQEDSAVYLCASSPRDTPRGGYTFGSGTRLTVV.

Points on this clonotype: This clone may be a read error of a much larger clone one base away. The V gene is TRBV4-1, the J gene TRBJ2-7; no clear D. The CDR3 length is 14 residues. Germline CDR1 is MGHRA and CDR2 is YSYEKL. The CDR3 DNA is TGCGCCAGCTCACTACTTCCAACCTCCCACGAGCAGTACTTC. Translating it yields CASSLLPTSHEQYF.